This T cell receptor (beta chain) is from a study of blood T cell repertoires in COVID-19. Looked up from germline, CDR1 is MNHEY and CDR2 is SVGAGI. The CDR3 sequence is 15 residues long. The ends were cut back, 6 bases at V and 0 bases at J, with 15 bases in the middle. Repertoires were generated with immunoSEQ multiplex PCR, while TCRdb's copy carries only in-frame clones and drops some. The sample carries approximately 140,000 clones, about 85% recorded once. The V and J genes are TRBV6-5 and TRBJ2-7, with a weak D call TRBD1 (5 bases). The receptor comes from a woman in her sixties or seventies with active or convalescent COVID-19. The sequenced sample consisted of peripheral blood. The CDR3 sequence is CASRPGIQASYEQYF. The CDR3 DNA sequence: TGTGCCAGCAGACCAGGGATTCAGGCCTCCTACGAGCAGTACTTC.